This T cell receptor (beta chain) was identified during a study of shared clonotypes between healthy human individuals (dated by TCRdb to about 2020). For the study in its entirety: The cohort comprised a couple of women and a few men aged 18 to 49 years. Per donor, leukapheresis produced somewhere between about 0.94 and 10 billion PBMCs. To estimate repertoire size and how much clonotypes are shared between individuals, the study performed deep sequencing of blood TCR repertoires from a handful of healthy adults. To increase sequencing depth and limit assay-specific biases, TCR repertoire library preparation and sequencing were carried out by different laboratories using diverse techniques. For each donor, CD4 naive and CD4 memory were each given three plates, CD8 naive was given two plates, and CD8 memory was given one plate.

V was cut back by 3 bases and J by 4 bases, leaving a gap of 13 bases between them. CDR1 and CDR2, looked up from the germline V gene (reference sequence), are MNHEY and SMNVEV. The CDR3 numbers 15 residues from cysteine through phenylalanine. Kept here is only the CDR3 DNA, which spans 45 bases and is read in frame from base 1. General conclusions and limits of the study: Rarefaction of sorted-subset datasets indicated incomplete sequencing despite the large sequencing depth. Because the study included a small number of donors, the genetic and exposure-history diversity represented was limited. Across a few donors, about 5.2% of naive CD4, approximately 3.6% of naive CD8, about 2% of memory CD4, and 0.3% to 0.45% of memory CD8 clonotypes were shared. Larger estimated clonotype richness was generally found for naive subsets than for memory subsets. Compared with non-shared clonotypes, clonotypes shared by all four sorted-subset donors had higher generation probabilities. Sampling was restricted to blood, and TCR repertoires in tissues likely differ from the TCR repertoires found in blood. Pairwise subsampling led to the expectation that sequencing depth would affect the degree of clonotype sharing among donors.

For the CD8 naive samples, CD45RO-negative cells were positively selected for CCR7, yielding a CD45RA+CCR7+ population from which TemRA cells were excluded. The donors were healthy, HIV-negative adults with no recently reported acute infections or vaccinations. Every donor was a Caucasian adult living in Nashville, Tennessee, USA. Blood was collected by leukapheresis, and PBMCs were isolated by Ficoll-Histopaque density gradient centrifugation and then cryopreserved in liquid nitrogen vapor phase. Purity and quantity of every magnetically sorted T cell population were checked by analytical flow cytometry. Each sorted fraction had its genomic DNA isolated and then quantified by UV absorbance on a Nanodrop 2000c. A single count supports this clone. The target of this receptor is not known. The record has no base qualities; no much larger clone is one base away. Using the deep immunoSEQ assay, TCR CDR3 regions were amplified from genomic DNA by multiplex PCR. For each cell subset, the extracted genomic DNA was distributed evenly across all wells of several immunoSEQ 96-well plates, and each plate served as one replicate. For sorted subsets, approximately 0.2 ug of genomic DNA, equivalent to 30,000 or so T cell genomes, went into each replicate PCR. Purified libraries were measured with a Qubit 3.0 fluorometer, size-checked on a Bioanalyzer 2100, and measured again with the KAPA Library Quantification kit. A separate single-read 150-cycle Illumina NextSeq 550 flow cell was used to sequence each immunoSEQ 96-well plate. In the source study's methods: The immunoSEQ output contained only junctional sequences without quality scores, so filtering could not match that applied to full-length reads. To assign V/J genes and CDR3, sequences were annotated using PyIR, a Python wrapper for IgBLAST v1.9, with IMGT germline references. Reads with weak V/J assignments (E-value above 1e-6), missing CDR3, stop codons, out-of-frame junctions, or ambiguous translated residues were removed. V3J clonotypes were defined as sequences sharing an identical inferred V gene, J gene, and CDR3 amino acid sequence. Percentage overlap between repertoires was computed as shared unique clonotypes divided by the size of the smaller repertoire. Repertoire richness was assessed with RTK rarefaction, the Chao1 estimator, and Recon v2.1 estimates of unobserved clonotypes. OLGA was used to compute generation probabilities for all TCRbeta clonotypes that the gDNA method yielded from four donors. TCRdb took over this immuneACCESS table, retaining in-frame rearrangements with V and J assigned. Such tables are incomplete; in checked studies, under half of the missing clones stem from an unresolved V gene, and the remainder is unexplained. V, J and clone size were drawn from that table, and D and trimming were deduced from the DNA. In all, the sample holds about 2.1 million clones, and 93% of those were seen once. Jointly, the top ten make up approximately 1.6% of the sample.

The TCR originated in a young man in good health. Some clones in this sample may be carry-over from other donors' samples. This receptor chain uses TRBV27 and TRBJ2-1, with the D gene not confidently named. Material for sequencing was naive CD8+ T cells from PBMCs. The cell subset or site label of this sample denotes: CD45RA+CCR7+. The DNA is TGTGCCAGCAGTTTGCCTTACTCCCTATACAATGAGCAGTTCTTC. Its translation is CASSLPYSLYNEQFF.